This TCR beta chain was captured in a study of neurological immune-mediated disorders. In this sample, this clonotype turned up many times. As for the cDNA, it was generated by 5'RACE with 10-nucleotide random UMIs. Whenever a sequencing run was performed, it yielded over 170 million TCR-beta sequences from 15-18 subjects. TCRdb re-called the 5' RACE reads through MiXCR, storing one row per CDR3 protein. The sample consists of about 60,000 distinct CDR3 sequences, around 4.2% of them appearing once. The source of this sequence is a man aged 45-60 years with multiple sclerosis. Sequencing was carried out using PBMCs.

The CDR3 loop reads CASSLTGSTDTQYF. The CDR3 DNA sequence: TGTGCCAGCAGCTTGACCGGGAGCACAGATACGCAGTATTTT. The rearrangement joins TRBV5-5 to TRBJ2-3; D gene uncertain. Germline-derived CDR1 and CDR2 are SGHKS and YYEKEE (reference sequence). This CDR3 spans 14 amino acids. The V end lost 1 base, the J end lost 0 bases, and 6 bases lay between the germline ends.